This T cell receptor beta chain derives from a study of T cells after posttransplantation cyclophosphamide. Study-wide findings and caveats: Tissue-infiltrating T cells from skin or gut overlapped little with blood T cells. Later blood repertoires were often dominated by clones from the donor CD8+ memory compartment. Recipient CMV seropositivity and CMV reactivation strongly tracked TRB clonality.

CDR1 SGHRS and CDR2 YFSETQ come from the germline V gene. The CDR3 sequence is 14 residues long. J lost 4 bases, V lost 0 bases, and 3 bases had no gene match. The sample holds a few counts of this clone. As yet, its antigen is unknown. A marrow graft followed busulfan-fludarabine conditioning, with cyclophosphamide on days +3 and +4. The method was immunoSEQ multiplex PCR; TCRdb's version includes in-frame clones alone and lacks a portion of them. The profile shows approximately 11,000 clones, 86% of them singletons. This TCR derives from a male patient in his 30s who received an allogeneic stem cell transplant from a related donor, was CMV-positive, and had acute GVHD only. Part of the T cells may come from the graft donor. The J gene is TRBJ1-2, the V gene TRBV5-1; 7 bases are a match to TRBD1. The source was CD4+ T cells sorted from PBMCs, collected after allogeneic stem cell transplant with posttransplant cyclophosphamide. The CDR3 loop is CASSLGQGGYGYTF. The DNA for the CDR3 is TGCGCCAGCAGCTTGGGACAGGGTGGCTATGGCTACACCTTC. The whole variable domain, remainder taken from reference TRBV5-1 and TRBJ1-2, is KAGVTQTPRYLIKTRGQQVTLSCSPISGHRSVSWYQQTPGQGLQFLFEYFSETQRNKGNFPGRFSGRQFSNSRSEMNVSTLELGDSALYLCASSLGQGGYGYTFGSGTRLTVV.